This T cell receptor beta chain stems from a study of shared clonotypes between healthy human individuals. Study findings and constraints: Represented diversity (both genetic and exposure-history) was limited by the small number of donors.

TCRdb keeps only in-frame clones here, not all; method: immunoSEQ multiplex PCR. The repertoire holds 2 million to 3 million clones, with around nine tenths as singletons. With regard to this clone: Its antigen is not identified.

V trimming: 6 bases; J trimming: 2 bases; junction bases outside the gene matches: 10. The CDR3 has 15 amino acids. The germline V gene encodes CDR1 SQVTM and CDR2 ANQGSEA. The chain employs TRBV29-1 and TRBJ2-1, with 7 bases lining up with TRBD1. The sample was naive CD4+ T cells sorted from blood. Subset specified: CD45RA+ positively selected. This sequence was found in a man between 18 and 29 years old in good health. The CDR3 region has the DNA TGCAGCGTGCCATCACAGGGGTCAACCTACAATGAGCAGTTCTTC. Its translation is CSVPSQGSTYNEQFF.